The present TCR beta chain was sequenced within a study of cytomegalovirus exposure and HLA in healthy donors. With 60 Vbeta and 13 Jbeta primers, the PCR was carried out. Sequenced by immunoSEQ multiplex PCR; TCRdb stores in-frame clones only, minus some. Here the sample spans about 240,000 clones, roughly four fifths being singletons. Trimming took 0 bases from V and 2 from J, leaving 15 bases between them. The CDR3 has 16 residues. Germline V lookup: CDR1 SGDLS, CDR2 YYNGEE. Study observations and caveats: Later on, analysis showed that most CMV-associated TCR beta chains appeared to be HLA-restricted. Despite most TCR sequences being rare, some public TCRs occurred in many donors. Later analysis placed DRB1 highest and HLA-C lowest in TCR association rates, which differed by HLA locus.

Concerning this clone itself: The antigen remains unidentified.

Sample: PBMCs. This sequence was found in a woman in her fifties or sixties in good health and CMV-seropositive. The chain uses TRBV9 and TRBJ2-7; weak D call: TRBD1 (6 bases). CDR3 residues: CASSVEPRDNAYEQYF. The CDR3 DNA follows: TGTGCCAGCAGCGTAGAGCCCCGGGACAACGCCTACGAGCAGTACTTC.